These 17 T cell receptor beta chains were all obtained from the same sample, sequenced in a study of Ad26.COV2.S vaccination and SARS-CoV-2 variants. The protocol was immunoSEQ multiplex PCR, while the TCRdb copy is restricted to in-frame clones and leaves out a portion. The repertoire holds 440,000 or so clones, roughly 87% seen once, with around 4.5% in the top ten. Regarding treatment: 15 to 20 received Ad26.COV2.S at low or high dose, single or two shots; 5 received placebo; per-sample allocation not given. Samples came from day 63 after the first vaccine or placebo injection. Sequences were derived from peripheral blood, sampled in a trial of Ad26.COV2.S vaccine versus placebo. These receptors all stem from a person aged 18 to 65 who received the Ad26.COV2.S COVID-19 vaccine or a placebo.

Note on this clone: This sample also contains other DNA sequences that code for the same CDR3. The CDR3: CASSRDGYYEQYF. The CDR3 DNA reads as TGCGCCAGCAGCCGGGACGGTTACTACGAGCAGTACTTC. The V call is TRBV5-1, the J call TRBJ2-7; D is possibly TRBD1 or TRBD2 (5 bases each). The CDR3 has 13 amino acids. Per the germline V gene, CDR1 is SGHRS and CDR2 is YFSETQ. V was trimmed by 4 bases and J by 3 bases, leaving 11 bases between them. Looking up the rest from reference TRBV5-1 and TRBJ2-7 gives the full variable domain: KAGVTQTPRYLIKTRGQQVTLSCSPISGHRSVSWYQQTPGQGLQFLFEYFSETQRNKGNFPGRFSGRQFSNSRSEMNVSTLELGDSALYLCASSRDGYYEQYFGPGTRLTVT.

Ten or more counts support this clone. The CDR3 is CASSLLSGSSEQYF. As DNA, the CDR3 is TGTGCCAGCAGCCTACTCAGCGGGAGCAGTGAGCAGTACTTC. The chain recombines TRBV6-2 or TRBV6-3 with TRBJ2-7, with 8 nucleotides matching TRBD2. The germline gives CDR1 MNHEY, CDR2 SVGEGT. CDR3 length equals 14 residues. The ends lost 6 bases at V and 7 bases at J; junction bases unmatched: 11.

The chain is built from TRBV28 and TRBJ2-7; the D gene is possibly TRBD2 (6 bases). Germline loops: CDR1 MDHEN, CDR2 SYDVKM. The V end was cut by 2 bases, the J end by 6 bases, with 26 bases between. The CDR3 runs to 18 residues. CDR3 in DNA: TGTGCCAGCAGTTTAGAAGGAGCAGTTTGGCGGGGTTCGAGCGAGCAGTACTTC. Translation: CASSLEGAVWRGSSEQYF.

In DNA form, the CDR3 reads TGTGCCTCTCTAGCGGGAAATTATGAGCAGTTCTTC. Translation gives CASLAGNYEQFF. The rearrangement links TRBV28 to TRBJ2-1, with 9 positions matching TRBD2. The CDR3 totals 12 residues. Germline loops: CDR1 MDHEN, CDR2 SYDVKM. Trimming cost V 11 bases and J 8 bases; bases outside gene matches: 7.

In this sample, this clone turned up once. The V gene is TRBV12-3 or TRBV12-4, the J gene TRBJ2-1, with no clear D. The CDR3 sequence is 11 residues long. The V end was cut by 5 bases, the J end by 7 bases, with 6 bases between. The CDR3 DNA sequence: TGTGCCAGCAGTCTGGAGAATGAGCAGTTCTTC. Its translation is CASSLENEQFF.

The V and J genes are TRBV27 and TRBJ2-3; 8 bases agree with TRBD2. CDR1 and CDR2 (germline): MNHEY, SMNVEV (reference sequence). The CDR3 totals 18 residues. Trimming removed 8 bases from V and 1 base from J; junction bases left unmatched: 17. The CDR3 spells CASSRDGRARVRTDTQYF. In nucleotides, the CDR3 is TGTGCCAGCTCCCGCGACGGGAGGGCCCGAGTGCGCACAGATACGCAGTATTTT.

The CDR3 reads CASRAQGELFF. The CDR3 DNA is TGTGCCAGTAGAGCACAGGGGGAGCTGTTTTTT. This rearrangement joins TRBV19 to TRBJ2-2; D call uncertain. The V and J ends lost 6 bases and 8 bases respectively, with 7 bases between them. Germline CDR1 and CDR2: LNHDA and SQIVND (reference sequence). This CDR3 region has 11 residues.

V gene TRBV7-8 combines with J gene TRBJ1-1; D remains unclear. V was pared by 1 base and J by 4 bases, with 7 bases between. Germline CDR1 and CDR2: SGHVS and FQNEAQ. The CDR3 extends over 13 amino acids. The CDR3 region is CASSLGGSTEAFF. For the CDR3, the DNA is TGTGCCAGCAGCTTAGGCGGATCCACTGAAGCTTTCTTT.

The chain couples TRBV6-5 to TRBJ1-6; 8 nucleotides agree with TRBD1. The CDR3 sequence is 14 residues long. From germline, CDR1 is MNHEY and CDR2 SVGAGI. Trimming took 6 bases from V and 9 from J; bases not matched to a gene: 7. The CDR3 loop is CASSRGQGSSPLHF. In DNA, the CDR3 is TGTGCCAGCAGCCGTGGACAGGGCAGTTCACCCCTCCACTTT.

The chain is built from TRBV5-1 and TRBJ1-3; possibly TRBD1 for D (5 bases). V dropped 0 bases and J dropped 3 bases, with 16 bases sitting between them. The CDR3 runs 17 residues. CDR1 is SGHRS, CDR2 YFSETQ, per germline. In nucleotides, the CDR3 is TGCGCCAGCAGCTTGGCTGTGGGGCCAGCAAGTGGAAACACCATATATTTT. Protein product: CASSLAVGPASGNTIYF. The whole variable domain, filled in from reference TRBV5-1 and TRBJ1-3, reads KAGVTQTPRYLIKTRGQQVTLSCSPISGHRSVSWYQQTPGQGLQFLFEYFSETQRNKGNFPGRFSGRQFSNSRSEMNVSTLELGDSALYLCASSLAVGPASGNTIYFGEGSWLTVV.

The chain recombines TRBV18 with TRBJ1-1, with 7 bases aligning to TRBD1. This CDR3 spans 13 amino acids. V trimming: 8 bases; J trimming: 5 bases; junction bases outside the gene matches: 8. The germline V gene has CDR1 KGHSH and CDR2 LQKENI. CDR3 region: CASRIQGRTEAFF. The CDR3 nucleotides are TGTGCCAGCAGAATACAGGGGAGGACTGAAGCTTTCTTT.

CDR3 DNA sequence: TGTGCCAGTAGGCCCAGACAGGGAACCTACGAGCAGTACTTC. Encoded protein: CASRPRQGTYEQYF. This chain uses TRBV19 with TRBJ2-7, with 7 nucleotides matching TRBD1. Germline CDR1 reads LNHDA; CDR2 reads SQIVND (reference sequence). The CDR3 sequence is 14 residues long. V was clipped by 6 bases and J by 2 bases; unmatched bases: 7. The full variable domain, with the rest looked up from reference TRBV19 and TRBJ2-7, is DGGITQSPKYLFRKEGQNVTLSCEQNLNHDAMYWYRQDPGQGLRLIYYSQIVNDFQKGDIAEGYSVSREKKESFPLTVTSAQKNPTAFYLCASRPRQGTYEQYFGPGTRLTVT.

The chain links TRBV28 to TRBJ2-4; D not resolved. V lost 8 bases and J lost 0, with 14 bases in between. This CDR3 region has 15 residues. CDR1 and CDR2 (germline): MDHEN, SYDVKM. DNA of the CDR3: TGTGCCAGCGGCGCGACCCTCTTAGCCAAAAACATTCAGTACTTC. This gives the protein CASGATLLAKNIQYF.

The CDR3 region is CATGPYVGVNSPLHF. CDR3 bases: TGTGCCACCGGGCCTTATGTTGGGGTTAATTCACCCCTCCACTTT. The V gene is TRBV19, the J gene TRBJ1-6; D remains ambiguous. Germline values: CDR1 LNHDA, CDR2 SQIVND (reference sequence). V was shortened by 10 bases and J by 6 bases, with 19 bases between the two germline ends. The CDR3 contains 15 residues.

A single count supports this clone. The chain combines TRBV5-4 with TRBJ2-3; TRBD2 agrees at 8 bases. Unmatched junction bases numbered 6, after V lost 4 bases and J lost 2 bases. Germline loops: CDR1 SGHNT, CDR2 YYREEE (reference sequence). This CDR3 region has 15 residues. The CDR3 DNA reads as TGTGCCAGCAGCGCGGGGGGACTTATCACAGATACGCAGTATTTT. It encodes CASSAGGLITDTQYF.

The chain has TRBV4-1 and TRBJ2-2; no firm D call. V dropped 1 base and J dropped 3 bases, with 12 bases sitting between them. This CDR3 has 16 amino acids. CDR1 is MGHRA, CDR2 YSYEKL, per germline. CDR3 DNA: TGCGCCAGCAGCCAAGGGAATTTAGGGTACACCGGGGAGCTGTTTTTT. It codes for CASSQGNLGYTGELFF.

V usage is TRBV4-2 and J usage is TRBJ2-7; 7 bases are a match to TRBD2. Germline CDR1 and CDR2: LGHNA and YNFKEQ. The CDR3 covers 16 residues. V trimming: 1 base; J trimming: 2 bases; junction bases outside the gene matches: 8. In DNA, the CDR3 is TGTGCCAGCAGCCAAGTCGGAGCGGGGTCAGCCTACGAGCAGTACTTC. It translates to CASSQVGAGSAYEQYF.